This T cell receptor (beta chain) was documented in a study of T cells in severe cutaneous drug reactions (dated by TCRdb to about 2019). As for the study more broadly: Patients were recruited between the early 2010s and the late 2010s from Taiwan, Thailand and a European registry network. Enrollment was limited to patients whose SJS/TEN or DRESS diagnosis was probable or definite according to RegiSCAR criteria. The Naranjo algorithm and the ALDEN drug causality algorithm were used to identify the culprit drug. Patients in either the acute or the recovery stage provided biological samples, such as blister fluids/cells and PBMC. The study combined bulk TCR sequencing with single-cell sequencing, quantitative PCR validation, functional assays and transgenic mouse experiments. Libraries were prepared using iRepertoire multiplex PCR, and a comparison was cited by the authors in which similar capture of abundant clonotypes was shown across iRepertoire and 5' RACE methods with or without UMI.

What the work shows at the level of the full study, not this receptor alone: All seven CBZ-SJS/TEN blister samples contained a public TCRbeta CDR3 (mean around 13%), which was undetectable or scarce in tolerant-control and healthy-donor PBMC. TRBV12-4 usage was strongly increased in CBZ-SJS/TEN patients, averaging approximately 32% in blister cells and approximately 5% in PBMC. The authors noted that whether the public TCR generalizes to SJS/TEN caused by other drugs still needs further study.

Library preparation used the iRepertoire multiplex PCR system with TCR subtype-specific primers for both bulk and single-cell sequencing. Bulk TCR beta libraries were generated by multiplex PCR with primers targeting V, D and J gene regions. Each sample contributed roughly 100-550 ng of RNA as input for preparing the bulk TCR library. Bulk TCR beta amplicons were sequenced on an Illumina MiSeq. Turning to the authors' computational methods: Sample misassignments and low-quality sequencing reads were filtered out during quality control steps. The CDR3 was defined as the amino acids lying between the Y[YFLI]C motif of the V gene and the [FW]GXGT motif of the J segment. The IMGT database served as the reference for assigning TRBV and TRBJ genes and CDR3 clonotypes. TRBV expression in each sample was normalized to the mean of the same gene in PBMC from about 44 healthy donors. Following TCRdb reprocessing, every CDR3 protein sequence forms one entry, and DNA is not provided. The V and J calls and clone size come from TCRdb's table, not from the authors' own analysis. The table for this sample records under 2,500 distinct CDR3 sequences. Around 29% of the sample is held by the ten biggest clonotypes.

This clonotype is medium-sized (0.01 to 0.1%) as judged by frequency; no count is noted. The antigen it recognizes is unknown. The donors whose samples were sequenced had carbamazepine-induced Stevens-Johnson syndrome or toxic epidermal necrolysis (CBZ-SJS/TEN). The peripheral blood repertoires were taken from CBZ-SJS/TEN patients of two origins, roughly 5 Han Chinese and about 6 European. To search for drug-specific clonotypes, the T cell receptor repertoires of patients with drug-induced severe cutaneous adverse reactions were profiled by next-generation sequencing. RNA was isolated from either blister cells of skin lesions or peripheral blood mononuclear cells. Reading the germline V gene gives CDR1 MDHEN and CDR2 SYDVKM. The CDR3 numbers 15 residues from cysteine through phenylalanine. No DNA has been recorded.

This sequence uses TRBV28 and TRBJ2-1; TCRdb's D call of TRBD2 is untestable without DNA. Sequencing used PBMCs. This sequence originates from a human donor with Stevens-Johnson syndrome, a severe cutaneous drug reaction. The CDR3 region reads CASSSHLRAYNEQFF.